The subject of this entry is one TCR beta chain. These data are taken from a study of blood T cell repertoires in COVID-19. Across the study: From T cells, B-cell-depleted T cells, or PBMCs came the material, which was cDNA or gDNA.

Participants were placed into cohorts based on the clinical history they reported. Per the study methods: Estimated nucleated cell counts came from reference gene primer amplification. The data were produced by immunoSEQ multiplex PCR, yet TCRdb's version contains in-frame clones alone and is incomplete. Clone size and the V and J calls come from that table; the DNA yielded D and trimming. The repertoire consists of 400,000 to 550,000 clones, with roughly 87% occurring once and the leading ten covering almost 2%. With 0 bases clipped from V and 0 bases from J, the junction kept 8 bases outside the gene matches. Looked up from germline, CDR1 is LGHNA and CDR2 is YNFKEQ. This CDR3 is built from 19 residues.

Sequencing input: PBMCs or T cells enriched from blood (not recorded which). This receptor was obtained from a woman aged 18-29 years with acute COVID-19. The J gene is TRBJ2-1, the V gene TRBV4-2; 10 positions agree with TRBD2. Written as DNA, the CDR3 is TGTGCCAGCAGCCAAGATCCCCCAGCGGGGGGGCTCTCCTACAATGAGCAGTTCTTC. Its protein product is CASSQDPPAGGLSYNEQFF.